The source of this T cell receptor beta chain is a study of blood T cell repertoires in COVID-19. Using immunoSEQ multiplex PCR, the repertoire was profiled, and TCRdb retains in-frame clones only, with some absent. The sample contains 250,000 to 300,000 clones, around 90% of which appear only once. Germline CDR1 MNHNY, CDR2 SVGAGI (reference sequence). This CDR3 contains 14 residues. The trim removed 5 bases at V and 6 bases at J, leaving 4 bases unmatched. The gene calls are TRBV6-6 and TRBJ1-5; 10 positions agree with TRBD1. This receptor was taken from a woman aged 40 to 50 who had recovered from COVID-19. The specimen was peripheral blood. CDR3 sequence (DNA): TGTGCCAGCAGTAGGACAGGGGGTCTTCAGCCCCAGCATTTT. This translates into CASSRTGGLQPQHF.